The source of this T cell receptor beta chain is a study of CD8 T cells in Susac syndrome. Study as a whole: There were Susac syndrome patients who were therapy-naive at blood draw, others on corticosteroids, and others on intravenous immunoglobulin alone.

Trimming cost V 2 bases and J 3 bases; bases outside gene matches: 7. CDR1 is MNHEY, CDR2 SVGEGT, per germline. This CDR3 region has 17 residues. It was negative isolation that provided the CD8+ and CD4+ T cells, whereas TEMRA cells were enriched by FACS. An amount of RNA that ranged from about 0.45 to 1 ug was reverse transcribed with random hexamers. An immunoSEQ multiplex PCR generated amplified TCR beta CDR3 products spanning 54 Vbeta and 13 Jbeta. TCRdb re-called the immunoSEQ multiplex PCR reads with MiXCR, one entry per CDR3 protein. The sample lists about 180,000 distinct CDR3 sequences; 95% to 96% were seen once.

What was sequenced was CD4+ T cells from PBMCs. This receptor was identified in a human donor with Susac syndrome. This chain connects TRBV6-2 or TRBV6-3 to TRBJ2-2; 9 bases line up with TRBD2. CDR3 sequence: CASSYPSGTSHTGELFF. In nucleotides, the CDR3 is TGTGCCAGCAGTTACCCATCCGGGACTAGCCACACCGGGGAGCTGTTTTTT.